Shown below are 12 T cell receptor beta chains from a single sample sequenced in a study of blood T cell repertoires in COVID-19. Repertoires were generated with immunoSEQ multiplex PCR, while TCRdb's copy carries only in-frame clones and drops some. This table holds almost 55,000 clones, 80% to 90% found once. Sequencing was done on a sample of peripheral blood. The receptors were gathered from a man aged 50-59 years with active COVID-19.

CDR3 in amino acids: CSVEPTGDDEQFF. The CDR3 DNA reads TGCAGCGTTGAGCCCACAGGGGATGATGAGCAGTTCTTC. The rearrangement joins TRBV29-1 to TRBJ2-1, with 7 bases matching TRBD1. Germline assignment: CDR1 SQVTM and CDR2 ANQGSEA. Trimming cost V 3 bases and J 8 bases; bases outside gene matches: 7. The CDR3 totals 13 residues.

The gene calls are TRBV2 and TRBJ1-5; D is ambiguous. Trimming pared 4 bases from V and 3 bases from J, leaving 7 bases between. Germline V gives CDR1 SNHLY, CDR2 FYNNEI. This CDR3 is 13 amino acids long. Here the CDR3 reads CASSAQSNQPQHF. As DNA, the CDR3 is TGTGCCAGCAGTGCACAGTCCAATCAGCCCCAGCATTTT. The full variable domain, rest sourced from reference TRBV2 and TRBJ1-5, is EPEVTQTPSHQVTQMGQEVILRCVPISNHLYFYWYRQILGQKVEFLVSFYNNEISEKSEIFDDQFSVERPDGSNFTLKIRSTKLEDSAMYFCASSAQSNQPQHFGDGTRLSIL.

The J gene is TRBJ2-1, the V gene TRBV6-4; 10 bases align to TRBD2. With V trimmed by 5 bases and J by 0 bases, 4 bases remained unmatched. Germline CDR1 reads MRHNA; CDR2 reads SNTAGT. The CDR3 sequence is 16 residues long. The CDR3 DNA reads TGTGCCAGCAGTACCTTAGCGGGAGGCTCCTACAATGAGCAGTTCTTC. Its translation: CASSTLAGGSYNEQFF.

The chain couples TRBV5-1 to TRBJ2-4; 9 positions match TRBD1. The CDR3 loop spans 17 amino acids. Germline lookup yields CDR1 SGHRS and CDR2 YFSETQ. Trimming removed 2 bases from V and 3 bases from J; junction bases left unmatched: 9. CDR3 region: CASSLEQGAPHKNIQYF. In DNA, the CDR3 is TGCGCCAGCAGCTTAGAACAGGGGGCGCCCCACAAAAACATTCAGTACTTC.

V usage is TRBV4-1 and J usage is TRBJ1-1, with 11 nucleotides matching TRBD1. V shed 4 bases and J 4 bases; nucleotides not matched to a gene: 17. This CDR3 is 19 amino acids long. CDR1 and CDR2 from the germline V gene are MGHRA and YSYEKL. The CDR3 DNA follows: TGCGCCAGCAGCCTAGAAGTCTGGCAATCCGGGACAGGGGGCACTGAAGCTTTCTTT. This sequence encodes CASSLEVWQSGTGGTEAFF.

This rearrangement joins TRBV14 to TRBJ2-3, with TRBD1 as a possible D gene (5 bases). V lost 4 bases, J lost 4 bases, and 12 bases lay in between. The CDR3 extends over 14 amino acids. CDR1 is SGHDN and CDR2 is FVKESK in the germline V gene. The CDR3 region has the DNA TGTGCCAGCAGCCCGATGTGGGGCCCAGATACGCAGTATTTT. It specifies CASSPMWGPDTQYF. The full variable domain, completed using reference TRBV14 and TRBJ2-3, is EAGVTQFPSHSVIEKGQTVTLRCDPISGHDNLYWYRRVMGKEIKFLLHFVKESKQDESGMPNNRFLAERTGGTYSTLKVQPAELEDSGVYFCASSPMWGPDTQYFGPGTRLTVL.

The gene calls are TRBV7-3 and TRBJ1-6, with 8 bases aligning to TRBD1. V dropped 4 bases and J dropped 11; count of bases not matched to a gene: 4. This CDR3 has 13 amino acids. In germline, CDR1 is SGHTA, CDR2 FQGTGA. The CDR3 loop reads CASSSTGAAPLHF. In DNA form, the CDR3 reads TGTGCCAGCAGCTCGACAGGGGCTGCACCCCTCCACTTT. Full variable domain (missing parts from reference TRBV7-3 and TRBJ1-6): GAGVSQTPSNKVTEKGKYVELRCDPISGHTALYWYRQSLGQGPEFLIYFQGTGAADDSGLPNDRFFAVRPEGSVSTLKIQRTERGDSAVYLCASSSTGAAPLHFGNGTRLTVT.

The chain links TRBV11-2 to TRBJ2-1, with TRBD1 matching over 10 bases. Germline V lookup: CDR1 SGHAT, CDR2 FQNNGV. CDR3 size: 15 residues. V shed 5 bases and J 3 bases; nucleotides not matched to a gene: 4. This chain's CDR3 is CASSIGQGGYNEQFF. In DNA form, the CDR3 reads TGTGCCAGCAGCATTGGACAGGGGGGCTACAATGAGCAGTTCTTC.

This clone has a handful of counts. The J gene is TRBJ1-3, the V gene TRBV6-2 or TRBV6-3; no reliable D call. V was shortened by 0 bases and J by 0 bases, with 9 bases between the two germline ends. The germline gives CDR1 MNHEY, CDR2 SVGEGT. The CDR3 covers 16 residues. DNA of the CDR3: TGTGCCAGCAGTTACTCGTCCCAGGTCTCTGGAAACACCATATATTTT. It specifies CASSYSSQVSGNTIYF.

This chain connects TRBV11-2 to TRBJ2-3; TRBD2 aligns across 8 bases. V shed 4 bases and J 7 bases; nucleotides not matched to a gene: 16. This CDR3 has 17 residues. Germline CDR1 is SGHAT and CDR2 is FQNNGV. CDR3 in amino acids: CASSWGGTSGGENTQYF. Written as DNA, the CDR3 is TGTGCCAGCAGCTGGGGAGGAACTAGCGGAGGGGAAAATACGCAGTATTTT.

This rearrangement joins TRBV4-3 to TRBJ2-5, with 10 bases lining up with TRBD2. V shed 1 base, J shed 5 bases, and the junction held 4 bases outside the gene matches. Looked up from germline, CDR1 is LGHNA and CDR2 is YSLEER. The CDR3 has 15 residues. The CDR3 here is CASSQVAGGRETQYF. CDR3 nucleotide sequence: TGCGCCAGCAGCCAAGTAGCGGGGGGACGGGAGACCCAGTACTTC.

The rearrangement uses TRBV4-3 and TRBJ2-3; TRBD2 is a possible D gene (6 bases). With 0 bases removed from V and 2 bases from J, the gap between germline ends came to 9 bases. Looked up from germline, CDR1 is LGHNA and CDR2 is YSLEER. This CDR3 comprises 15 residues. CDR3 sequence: CASSQDGRPTDTQYF. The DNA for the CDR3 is TGCGCCAGCAGCCAAGACGGGAGACCCACAGATACGCAGTATTTT.